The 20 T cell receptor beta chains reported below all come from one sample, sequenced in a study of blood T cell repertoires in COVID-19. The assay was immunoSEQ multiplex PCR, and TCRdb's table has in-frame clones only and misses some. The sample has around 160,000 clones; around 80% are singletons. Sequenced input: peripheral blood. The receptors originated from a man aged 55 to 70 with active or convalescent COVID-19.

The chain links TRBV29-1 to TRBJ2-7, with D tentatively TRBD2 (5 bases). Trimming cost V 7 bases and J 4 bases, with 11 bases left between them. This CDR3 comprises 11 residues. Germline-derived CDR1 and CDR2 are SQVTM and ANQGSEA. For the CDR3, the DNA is TGCAGCGGGAGGACGGTATACGAGCAGTACTTC. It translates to CSGRTVYEQYF.

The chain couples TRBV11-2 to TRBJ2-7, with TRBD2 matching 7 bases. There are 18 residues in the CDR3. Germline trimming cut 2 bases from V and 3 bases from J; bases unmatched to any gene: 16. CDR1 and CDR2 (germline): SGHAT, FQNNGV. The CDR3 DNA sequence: TGTGCCAGCAGCTTAAGCGGGGCGAGGCGCTCCCAAGGCTACGAGCAGTACTTC. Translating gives CASSLSGARRSQGYEQYF.

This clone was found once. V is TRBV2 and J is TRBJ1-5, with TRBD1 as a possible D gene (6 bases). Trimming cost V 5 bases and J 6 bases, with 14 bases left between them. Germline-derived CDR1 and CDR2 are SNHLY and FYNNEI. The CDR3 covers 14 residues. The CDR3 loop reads CASSLGGGRQPQHF. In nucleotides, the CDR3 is TGTGCCAGCAGTCTGGGTGGGGGCCGTCAGCCCCAGCATTTT. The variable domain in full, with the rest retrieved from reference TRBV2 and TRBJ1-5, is EPEVTQTPSHQVTQMGQEVILRCVPISNHLYFYWYRQILGQKVEFLVSFYNNEISEKSEIFDDQFSVERPDGSNFTLKIRSTKLEDSAMYFCASSLGGGRQPQHFGDGTRLSIL.

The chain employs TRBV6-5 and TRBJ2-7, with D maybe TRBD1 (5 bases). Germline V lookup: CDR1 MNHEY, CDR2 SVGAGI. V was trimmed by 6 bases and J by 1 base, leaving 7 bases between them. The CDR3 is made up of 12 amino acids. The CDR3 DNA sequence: TGTGCCAGCAGGCCAGGGTCCTACGAGCAGTACTTC. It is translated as CASRPGSYEQYF.

The CDR3 DNA reads TGTGCCAGTAGTATTACTACTAGTCTGGCCGGGGAGCTGTTTTTT. Its protein is CASSITTSLAGELFF. J is TRBJ2-2 and V is TRBV19; possible D gene TRBD2, 5 bases. This CDR3 comprises 15 residues. Germline V gives CDR1 LNHDA, CDR2 SQIVND (reference sequence). V was trimmed by 3 bases and J by 6 bases, leaving 14 bases between them.

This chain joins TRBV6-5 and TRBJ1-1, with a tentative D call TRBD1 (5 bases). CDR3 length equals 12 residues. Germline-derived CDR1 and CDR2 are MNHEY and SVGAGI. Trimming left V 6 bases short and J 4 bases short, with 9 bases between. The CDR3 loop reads CASSREGTEAFF. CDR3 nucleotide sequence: TGTGCCAGCAGCAGGGAGGGCACTGAAGCTTTCTTT.

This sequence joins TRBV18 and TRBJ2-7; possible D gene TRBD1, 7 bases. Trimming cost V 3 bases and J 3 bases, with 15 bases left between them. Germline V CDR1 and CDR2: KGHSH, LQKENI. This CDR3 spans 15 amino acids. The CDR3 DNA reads TGTGCCAGCTCACCTAACAGGGGAGGAAACTACGAGCAGTACTTC. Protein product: CASSPNRGGNYEQYF.

The CDR3 spells CASSSQGQGWNEQYF. CDR3 DNA: TGTGCCAGCTCATCACAGGGACAGGGGTGGAACGAGCAGTACTTC. The chain combines TRBV18 with TRBJ2-7; the match to TRBD1 covers 10 bases. CDR3 length: 15 amino acids. With 5 bases clipped from V and 5 bases from J, the junction kept 9 bases outside the gene matches. Germline lookup yields CDR1 KGHSH and CDR2 LQKENI.

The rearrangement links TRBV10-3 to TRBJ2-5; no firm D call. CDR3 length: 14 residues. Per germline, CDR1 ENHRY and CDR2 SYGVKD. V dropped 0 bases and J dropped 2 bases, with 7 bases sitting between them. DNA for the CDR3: TGTGCCATCAGTGAGTCGAACAGACAAGAGACCCAGTACTTC. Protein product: CAISESNRQETQYF.

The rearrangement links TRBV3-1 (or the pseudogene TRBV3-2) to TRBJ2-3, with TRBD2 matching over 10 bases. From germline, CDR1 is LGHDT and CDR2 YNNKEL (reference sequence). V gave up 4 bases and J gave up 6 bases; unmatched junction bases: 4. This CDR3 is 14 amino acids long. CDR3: CASSPLAGGDTQYF. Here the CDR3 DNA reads TGTGCCAGCAGCCCATTAGCGGGAGGCGATACGCAGTATTTT.

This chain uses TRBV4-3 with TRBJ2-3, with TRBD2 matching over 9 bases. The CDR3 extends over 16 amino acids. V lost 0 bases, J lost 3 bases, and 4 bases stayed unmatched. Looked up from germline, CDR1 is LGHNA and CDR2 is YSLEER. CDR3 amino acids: CASSQERSGRTDTQYF. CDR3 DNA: TGCGCCAGCAGCCAAGAGCGAAGCGGGAGGACAGATACGCAGTATTTT.

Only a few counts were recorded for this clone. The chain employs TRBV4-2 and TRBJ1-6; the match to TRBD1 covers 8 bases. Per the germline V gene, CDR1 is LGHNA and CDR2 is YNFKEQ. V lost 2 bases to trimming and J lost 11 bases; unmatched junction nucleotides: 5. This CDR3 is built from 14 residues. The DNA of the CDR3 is TGTGCCAGCAGCCAAAGGACAGGGACGACACCCCTCCACTTT. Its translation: CASSQRTGTTPLHF.

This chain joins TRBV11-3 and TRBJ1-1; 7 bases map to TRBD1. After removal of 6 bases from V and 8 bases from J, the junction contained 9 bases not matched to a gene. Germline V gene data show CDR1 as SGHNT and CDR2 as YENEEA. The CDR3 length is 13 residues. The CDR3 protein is CASSLLRQGEAFF. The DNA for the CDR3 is TGTGCCAGCAGTTTACTCAGACAGGGCGAAGCTTTCTTT.

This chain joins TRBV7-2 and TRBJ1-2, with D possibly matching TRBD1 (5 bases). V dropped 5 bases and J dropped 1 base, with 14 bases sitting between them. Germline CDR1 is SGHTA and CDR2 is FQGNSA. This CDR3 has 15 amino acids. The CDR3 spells CASSRGGGNNYGYTF. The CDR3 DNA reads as TGTGCCAGCAGCCGGGGCGGGGGAAATAACTATGGCTACACCTTC.

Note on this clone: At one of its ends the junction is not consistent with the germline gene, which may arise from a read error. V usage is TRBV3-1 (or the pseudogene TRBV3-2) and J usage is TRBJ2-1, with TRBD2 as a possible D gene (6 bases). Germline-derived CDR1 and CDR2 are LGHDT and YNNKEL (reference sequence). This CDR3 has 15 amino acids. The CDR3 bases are TGTGCCAGCAGCCAAGAACTAGCAGCCTACCATGAGCAGTTCTTC. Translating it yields CASSQELAAYHEQFF.

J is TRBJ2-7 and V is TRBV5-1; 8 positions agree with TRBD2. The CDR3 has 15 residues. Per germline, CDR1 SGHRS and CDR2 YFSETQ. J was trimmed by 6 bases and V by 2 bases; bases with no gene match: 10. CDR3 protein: CASSLLSSGKGEQYF. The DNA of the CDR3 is TGCGCCAGCAGCTTATTGAGTAGCGGGAAGGGCGAGCAGTACTTC.

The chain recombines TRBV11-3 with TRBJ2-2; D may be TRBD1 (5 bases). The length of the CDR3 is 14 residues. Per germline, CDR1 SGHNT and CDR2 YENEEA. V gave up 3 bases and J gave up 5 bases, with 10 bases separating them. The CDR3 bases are TGTGCCAGCAGCTTGTGGGGCCGAACCGGGGAGCTGTTTTTT. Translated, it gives CASSLWGRTGELFF.

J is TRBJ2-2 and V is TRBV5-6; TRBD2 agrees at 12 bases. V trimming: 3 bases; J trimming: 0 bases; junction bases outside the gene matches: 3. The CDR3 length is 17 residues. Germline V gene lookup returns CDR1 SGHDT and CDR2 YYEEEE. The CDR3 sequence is CASSWGLAGSNTGELFF. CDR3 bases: TGTGCCAGCAGCTGGGGACTAGCGGGTTCGAACACCGGGGAGCTGTTTTTT.

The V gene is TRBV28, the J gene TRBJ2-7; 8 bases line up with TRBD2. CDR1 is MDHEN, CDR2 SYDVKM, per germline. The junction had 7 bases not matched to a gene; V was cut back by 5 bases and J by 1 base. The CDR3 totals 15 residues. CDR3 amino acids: CASSISGRESYEQYF. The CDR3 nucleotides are TGTGCCAGCAGTATCTCCGGGAGGGAGTCCTACGAGCAGTACTTC.

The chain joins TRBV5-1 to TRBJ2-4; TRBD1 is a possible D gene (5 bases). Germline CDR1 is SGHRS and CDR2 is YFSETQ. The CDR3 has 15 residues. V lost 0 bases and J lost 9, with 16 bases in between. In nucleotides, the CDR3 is TGCGCCAGCAGCTTGGATCCGGCCAGGGTGGGCATTCAGTACTTC. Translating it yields CASSLDPARVGIQYF.